The 23 T cell receptor beta chains below come from one sample, sequenced in a study of blood T cell repertoires in COVID-19. Measured with immunoSEQ multiplex PCR; TCRdb has only the in-frame clones, and not every one. The sample consists of about 300,000 clones, approximately 89% of them appearing once. The source material was peripheral blood. The receptors shown here come from a young woman with COVID-19, enrolled during active disease.

The V call is TRBV29-1, the J call TRBJ1-2; 8 nucleotides match TRBD1. This CDR3 is 12 amino acids long. The germline V gene encodes CDR1 SQVTM and CDR2 ANQGSEA. J lost 8 bases, V lost 0 bases, and 2 bases had no gene match. The CDR3 DNA is TGCAGCGTTGAAGACGACAGGGGCGGCTACACCTTC. This sequence encodes CSVEDDRGGYTF.

The chain recombines TRBV25-1 with TRBJ1-3; a possible D gene is TRBD1 (6 bases). V was cut by 1 base and J by 4 bases, with 11 bases left in between. CDR1 and CDR2 from the germline V gene are MGHDK and SYGVNS. The CDR3 is 15 residues long. The CDR3 coding sequence is TGTGCCAGCAGTGAATTCACAGGGCCCGGAAACACCATATATTTT. It codes for CASSEFTGPGNTIYF.

This sequence joins TRBV25-1 and TRBJ1-1; the D gene is possibly TRBD1 (5 bases). V was trimmed by 6 bases and J by 4 bases, leaving 12 bases between them. Germline loops: CDR1 MGHDK, CDR2 SYGVNS. This CDR3 contains 13 residues. The CDR3 spells CASRRQGATEAFF. The CDR3 DNA follows: TGTGCCAGCAGAAGGCAGGGTGCCACTGAAGCTTTCTTT.

This rearrangement joins TRBV12-5 to TRBJ2-1; tentative D call: TRBD2 (5 bases). This CDR3 is built from 15 residues. The germline V and J ends were trimmed by 1 base and 0 bases, with 7 bases remaining between them. Germline CDR1 LGHNT, CDR2 FRNRAP. DNA for the CDR3: TGTGCTAGTGGTTTGGGACTACACTCCTACAATGAGCAGTTCTTC. It translates to CASGLGLHSYNEQFF.

V usage is TRBV19 and J usage is TRBJ1-1; possible D gene TRBD1, 5 bases. The CDR3 is made up of 15 amino acids. V shed 8 bases and J shed 4 bases, with 20 bases lying between them. Germline V gives CDR1 LNHDA, CDR2 SQIVND (reference sequence). CDR3 region: CASEYRTRTGTEAFF. The CDR3, as DNA: TGTGCCAGTGAATATCGGACAAGGACGGGCACTGAAGCTTTCTTT.

V gene TRBV2 combines with J gene TRBJ1-1, with D possibly TRBD1 on 5 matching bases. Per germline, CDR1 SNHLY and CDR2 FYNNEI. V lost 4 bases to trimming and J lost 2 bases, with 11 bases between them. CDR3 length: 14 residues. DNA for the CDR3: TGTGCCAGCAGTGCTCGGGGGATTAACACTGAAGCTTTCTTT. Translated, it gives CASSARGINTEAFF.

The chain is built from TRBV5-4 and TRBJ1-2, with a weak D call TRBD1 (5 bases). Germline V gives CDR1 SGHNT, CDR2 YYREEE (reference sequence). Trimming removed 0 bases from V and 4 bases from J, with 7 bases in between. CDR3 length: 13 residues. The CDR3 reads CASSLDRTYGYTF. The DNA of the CDR3 is TGTGCCAGCAGCTTGGACAGGACCTATGGCTACACCTTC.

This chain joins TRBV7-2 and TRBJ1-2, with D possibly being TRBD1 (5 bases). The CDR3 has 14 residues. Trimming removed 1 base from V and 6 bases from J, with 12 bases in between. Germline V gene sequence: CDR1 SGHTA, CDR2 FQGNSA. The CDR3 here is CASSLVKAGNGYTF. The CDR3 nucleotides read TGTGCCAGCAGCTTAGTAAAGGCAGGGAATGGCTACACCTTC.

The V call is TRBV2, the J call TRBJ2-3; TRBD2 aligns across 7 bases. Trimming removed 4 bases from V and 1 base from J; junction bases left unmatched: 5. The CDR3 has 15 amino acids. Germline V gene sequence: CDR1 SNHLY, CDR2 FYNNEI. As DNA, the CDR3 is TGTGCCAGCAGTGTTCAGCGGGGAGGCACAGATACGCAGTATTTT. It specifies CASSVQRGGTDTQYF. The full variable domain, completed using reference TRBV2 and TRBJ2-3, is EPEVTQTPSHQVTQMGQEVILRCVPISNHLYFYWYRQILGQKVEFLVSFYNNEISEKSEIFDDQFSVERPDGSNFTLKIRSTKLEDSAMYFCASSVQRGGTDTQYFGPGTRLTVL.

On this clone itself: Different DNA sequences within this sample yield the same CDR3. The V call is TRBV5-1, the J call TRBJ1-1; TRBD1 matches 7 bases. CDR1 is SGHRS and CDR2 is YFSETQ in the germline V gene. The CDR3 runs 12 residues. V was pared by 2 bases and J by 5 bases, with 0 bases of the junction left unmatched. In nucleotides, the CDR3 is TGCGCCAGCAGCTTACAGGGGACTGAAGCTTTCTTT. It is translated as CASSLQGTEAFF.

The chain employs TRBV7-9 and TRBJ2-3; D gene ambiguous. The germline gives CDR1 SEHNR, CDR2 FQNEAQ (reference sequence). Trimming removed 5 bases from V and 2 bases from J, with 8 bases in between. CDR3 size: 13 residues. The CDR3 loop reads CASSPRVTDTQYF. The CDR3 nucleotides read TGTGCCAGCAGCCCTCGAGTCACAGATACGCAGTATTTT.

The rearrangement uses TRBV5-1 and TRBJ1-2; 10 positions agree with TRBD1. The CDR3 has 14 amino acids. The V and J ends lost 0 bases and 8 bases, in that order; junction bases with no gene match: 4. Germline CDR1 SGHRS, CDR2 YFSETQ. The CDR3 sequence is CASSLGQGAGGYTF. CDR3 in DNA: TGCGCCAGCAGCTTGGGACAGGGGGCTGGCGGCTACACCTTC. The whole variable domain, filled in from reference TRBV5-1 and TRBJ1-2, reads KAGVTQTPRYLIKTRGQQVTLSCSPISGHRSVSWYQQTPGQGLQFLFEYFSETQRNKGNFPGRFSGRQFSNSRSEMNVSTLELGDSALYLCASSLGQGAGGYTFGSGTRLTVV.

V is TRBV11-2 and J is TRBJ1-6, with 7 bases identical to TRBD1. The CDR3 contains 15 residues. CDR1 is SGHAT and CDR2 is FQNNGV in the germline V gene. The junction had 11 bases not matched to a gene; V was cut back by 5 bases and J by 10 bases. The CDR3 DNA sequence: TGTGCCAGCAGCGAGGGTAGGGGGCCTGGGTCACCCCTCCACTTT. Protein: CASSEGRGPGSPLHF.

The chain links TRBV7-6 to TRBJ2-5; perhaps TRBD2 as D (5 bases). This CDR3 region has 14 residues. CDR1 is SGHVS, CDR2 FNYEAQ, per germline. Deletions cut 5 bases from V and 7 bases from J, with 17 bases between. CDR3 sequence (DNA): TGTGCCAGCAGCCCCCGGACTGGTCTCGGGACCCAGTACTTC. Translating gives CASSPRTGLGTQYF.

This chain links TRBV23-1 with TRBJ1-2; no definite D call. TRBV23-1 is treated as an ORF (open reading frame) with a function not yet certain. The V end was cut by 0 bases, the J end by 1 base, with 15 bases between. The CDR3 is made up of 17 amino acids. The CDR3 bases are TGCGCCAGCAGTCAATCGCACGGCCGGACTAATAACTATGGCTACACCTTC. Amino acids: CASSQSHGRTNNYGYTF.

This chain connects TRBV6-1 to TRBJ2-5; D gene uncertain. V lost 2 bases and J lost 5, with 15 bases in between. This CDR3 is 15 amino acids long. Per the germline V gene, CDR1 is MNHNS and CDR2 is SASEGT. This chain's CDR3 is CASSEYYPQAETQYF. The CDR3 nucleotides are TGTGCCAGCAGTGAATATTACCCCCAGGCCGAGACCCAGTACTTC.

The chain employs TRBV3-1 (or the pseudogene TRBV3-2) and TRBJ1-1; 10 bases are shared with TRBD1. Per germline, CDR1 LGHDT and CDR2 YNNKEL (reference sequence). The CDR3 has 18 amino acids. The junction had 8 bases not matched to a gene; V was cut back by 0 bases and J by 1 base. For the CDR3, the DNA is TGTGCCAGCAGCCAAGATCGGGGGACAGGGGCCACGAACACTGAAGCTTTCTTT. It encodes CASSQDRGTGATNTEAFF.

Of note for this clone: The junction differs from germline at one of its ends, possibly a read error. The chain joins TRBV5-1 to TRBJ2-7; 11 nucleotides line up with TRBD1. The CDR3 has 13 residues. From germline, CDR1 is SGHRS and CDR2 YFSETQ. The CDR3 nucleotides read TGCGCCAGCAGCGGACCGGGGACAGGGGGAATGGAATTC. As protein: CASSGPGTGGMEF.

J is TRBJ1-1 and V is TRBV5-8; D not resolved. The CDR3 length is 14 residues. Deletions cut 0 bases from V and 8 bases from J, with 14 bases between. Germline V gene lookup returns CDR1 SGHTS and CDR2 YDEGEE. The CDR3 DNA reads as TGTGCCAGCAGCTTGGGTTACGGGATAGCCGAAGCTTTCTTT. Its translation is CASSLGYGIAEAFF. Looking up the rest from reference TRBV5-8 and TRBJ1-1 gives the full variable domain: EAGVTQSPTHLIKTRGQQATLRCSPISGHTSVYWYQQALGLGLQFLLWYDEGEERNRGNFPPRFSGRQFPNYSSELNVNALELEDSALYLCASSLGYGIAEAFFGQGTRLTVV.

Here the CDR3 reads CASSLRLGQPQHF. CDR3 DNA: TGCGCCAGCAGCCTAAGACTAGGTCAGCCCCAGCATTTT. The J gene is TRBJ1-5, the V gene TRBV4-1; D not certain. V was trimmed by 4 bases and J by 6 bases, leaving 10 bases between them. Germline assignment: CDR1 MGHRA and CDR2 YSYEKL. The CDR3 contains 13 residues.

This chain uses TRBV15 with TRBJ1-6; D remains ambiguous. This CDR3 has 15 amino acids. In germline, CDR1 is LNHNV, CDR2 YYDKDF (reference sequence). The V gene lost 6 bases and the J gene lost 7 bases, with 16 bases spanning the gap. The CDR3 loop is CATRPTGALNSPLHF. In DNA form, the CDR3 reads TGTGCCACCAGACCGACGGGAGCCCTAAATTCACCCCTCCACTTT. The full variable domain, completed using reference TRBV15 and TRBJ1-6, is DAMVIQNPRYQVTQFGKPVTLSCSQTLNHNVMYWYQQKSSQAPKLLFHYYDKDFNNEADTPDNFQSRRPNTSFCFLDIRSPGLGDTAMYLCATRPTGALNSPLHFGNGTRLTVT.

The rearrangement joins TRBV18 to TRBJ1-5; D unresolved. Trimming left V 6 bases short and J 5 bases short, with 11 bases between. Germline lookup yields CDR1 KGHSH and CDR2 LQKENI. The CDR3 extends over 13 amino acids. Written as DNA, the CDR3 is TGTGCCAGCTCCCCCGACATAGATCAGCCCCAGCATTTT. Protein: CASSPDIDQPQHF.

This clone was recorded a few times. The chain employs TRBV11-2 and TRBJ2-6; 8 bases fit TRBD2. The ends lost 1 base at V and 0 bases at J; junction bases unmatched: 2. Germline V gives CDR1 SGHAT, CDR2 FQNNGV. The CDR3 is made up of 17 amino acids. CDR3 in DNA: TGTGCCAGCAGCTTAGTAAGCGGGGGCTCTGGGGCCAACGTCCTGACTTTC. The encoded protein is CASSLVSGGSGANVLTF.